The 9 T cell receptor beta chains below all came from one sample that was sequenced in a study of cytomegalovirus exposure and HLA in healthy donors. Researchers ran the PCR with 60 Vbeta and 13 Jbeta primers. Some clones are missing from TCRdb's copy, which holds only in-frame ones; the method was immunoSEQ multiplex PCR. The data hold approximately 97,000 clones, with about 81% observed a single time. The material sequenced was PBMCs. All receptors derive from a woman in her thirties or forties in good health and CMV-seropositive.

This clone has only a few counts. The chain links TRBV6-1 to TRBJ1-5, with a tentative D call TRBD1 (6 bases). Germline CDR1 reads MNHNS; CDR2 reads SASEGT. CDR3 length equals 16 residues. The ends were cut back, 2 bases at V and 7 bases at J, with 18 bases in the middle. The CDR3 nucleotides read TGTGCCAGCAGTGAACATGGTACAGGGAATTTGCAGCCCCAGCATTTT. This sequence encodes CASSEHGTGNLQPQHF.

This clone was seen more than once but under ten times. The chain has TRBV4-1 and TRBJ1-5; 9 positions agree with TRBD1. The CDR3 runs 15 residues. J gave up 3 bases and V 5 bases, and 5 bases lay outside the gene matches. CDR1 MGHRA and CDR2 YSYEKL come from the germline V gene. For the CDR3, the DNA is TGCGCCAGCAGCTCCGGACAGGGGCCCAATCAGCCCCAGCATTTT. It translates to CASSSGQGPNQPQHF.

The gene calls are TRBV5-6 and TRBJ2-1; D perhaps matches TRBD1 (5 bases). The CDR3 loop spans 15 amino acids. Trimming stripped 4 bases from V and 4 bases from J, with 15 bases between. Germline V lookup: CDR1 SGHDT, CDR2 YYEEEE. The CDR3 sequence: CASSSPGAGYNEQFF. The CDR3 nucleotides read TGTGCCAGCAGCAGCCCTGGGGCAGGGTACAATGAGCAGTTCTTC.

This rearrangement joins TRBV18 to TRBJ1-4; weak D call: TRBD1 (6 bases). CDR1 and CDR2 from the germline V gene are KGHSH and LQKENI. The germline V and J ends were trimmed by 4 bases and 4 bases, with 13 bases remaining between them. The CDR3 runs to 15 residues. The CDR3 spells CASSRSGTNNEKLFF. The DNA for the CDR3 is TGTGCCAGCTCACGATCCGGGACAAATAATGAAAAACTGTTTTTT.

The genes are TRBV19 and TRBJ2-1, with 10 bases identical to TRBD2. V trimming: 5 bases; J trimming: 0 bases; junction bases outside the gene matches: 10. The CDR3 has 18 amino acids. CDR1 and CDR2 (germline): LNHDA, SQIVND (reference sequence). The CDR3 DNA follows: TGTGCCAGTAGTGTTAAGACTAGCGGGTCAAGCTCCTACAATGAGCAGTTCTTC. It is translated as CASSVKTSGSSSYNEQFF. The full variable domain, in which reference TRBV19 and TRBJ2-1 provide the parts outside the CDR3, is DGGITQSPKYLFRKEGQNVTLSCEQNLNHDAMYWYRQDPGQGLRLIYYSQIVNDFQKGDIAEGYSVSREKKESFPLTVTSAQKNPTAFYLCASSVKTSGSSSYNEQFFGPGTRLTVL.

The chain uses TRBV6-1 and TRBJ2-5; the D is unclear. The DNA end favors TRBJ2-7, so the J call may be wrong. Looked up from germline, CDR1 is MNHNS and CDR2 is SASEGT. The CDR3 consists of 12 residues. CDR3 protein: CASSEIRYEQYF. CDR3 DNA: TGTGCCAGCAGTGAAATACGCTACGAGCAGTACTTC.

CDR3 loop: CASSYQGGWNEKLFF. The DNA for the CDR3 is TGTGCCAGCAGTTATCAGGGAGGGTGGAATGAAAAACTGTTTTTT. The chain has TRBV28 and TRBJ1-4, with TRBD1 as a possible D gene (5 bases). The CDR3 contains 15 residues. Trimming shortened V by 4 bases and J by 5 bases, and 14 bases separated the two germline ends. From germline, CDR1 is MDHEN and CDR2 SYDVKM.

The rearrangement joins TRBV19 to TRBJ1-5, with D perhaps TRBD1 (6 bases). The ends were cut back, 7 bases at V and 7 bases at J, with 14 bases in the middle. Germline lookup yields CDR1 LNHDA and CDR2 SQIVND (reference sequence). The CDR3 extends over 13 amino acids. CDR3 bases: TGTGCCAGTACCCCACAGGGTGGGCAGCCCCAGCATTTT. Its protein is CASTPQGGQPQHF.

This chain connects TRBV2 to TRBJ1-2; D not resolved. Germline CDR1 reads SNHLY; CDR2 reads FYNNEI. The CDR3 sequence is 11 residues long. Trimming took 7 bases from V and 4 from J, leaving 7 bases between them. CDR3 DNA: TGTGCCAGCACGGCGGGCTATGGCTACACCTTC. Protein sequence: CASTAGYGYTF.